This TCR beta chain was documented in a study of blood T cell repertoires in COVID-19. Study details: Researchers got acute and convalescent COVID-19 samples from the United States, Italy and Spain. T cells, B-cell-depleted T cells, or PBMCs provided the cDNA or gDNA that served as material.

How the authors handled the data: Counts of nucleated cells, estimated from reference gene primer amplification, were obtained. Using immunoSEQ multiplex PCR, the repertoire was profiled, and TCRdb retains in-frame clones only, with some absent. Clone size and V and J calls were adopted from that table, with D and trimming inferred from the DNA. This table has 150,000 to 200,000 clones, 80% to 90% appearing once. This clone was seen more than once but under ten times. Specimen: peripheral blood. The source is a man younger than 40 with active or convalescent COVID-19.

The CDR3 loop is CASSLVGNTIYF. The CDR3 DNA is TGTGCCAGCAGTCTCGTTGGAAACACCATATATTTT. This sequence joins TRBV28 and TRBJ1-3; D gene unclear. The V end lost 5 bases, the J end lost 3 bases, and 5 bases lay between the germline ends. Looked up from germline, CDR1 is MDHEN and CDR2 is SYDVKM. This CDR3 has 12 residues.